These 21 T cell receptor beta chains were sequenced from one sample in a study of identical twins. TCRdb redid the calling of the 5' RACE reads with MiXCR, one entry per CDR3 protein. The data contain about 720,000 distinct CDR3 sequences, about 9.4% of them singletons. This sample also belongs to another study, concerning yellow fever vaccine responses in identical twins.

Sequenced input: PBMCs. The receptors were gathered from a woman aged 18-30 years in good health.

In this sample, this clonotype turned up many times. The genes are TRBV6-2 or TRBV6-3 and TRBJ1-1; D is unresolved. The CDR3 sequence is 13 residues long. Germline CDR1 reads MNHEY; CDR2 reads SVGEGT. V lost 7 bases, J lost 3 bases, and 12 bases lay in between. CDR3 residues: CASKSLADTEAFF. CDR3 DNA: TGTGCCAGCAAAAGCCTTGCCGACACTGAAGCTTTCTTT.

This rearrangement joins TRBV5-6 to TRBJ2-1; 10 bases align to TRBD2. With 2 bases clipped from V and 13 bases from J, the junction kept 12 bases outside the gene matches. This CDR3 comprises 15 residues. From germline, CDR1 is SGHDT and CDR2 YYEEEE. This CDR3 is CASSLRSGGAPTQFF. The CDR3 bases are TGTGCCAGCAGCTTACGGAGCGGGGGGGCTCCGACCCAGTTCTTC.

Comments on this clonotype: A much larger clone is a single base away; this may be a read error. The rearrangement uses TRBV20-1 and TRBJ2-7; D possibly corresponds to TRBD2 (6 bases). Germline V lookup: CDR1 DFQATT, CDR2 SNEGSKA (reference sequence). The CDR3 is 12 residues long. The CDR3 loop is CSAGDLGGEQYF. As DNA, the CDR3 is TGCAGTGCTGGAGATCTCGGGGGCGAGCAGTACTTC.

V usage is TRBV7-9 and J usage is TRBJ2-2, with TRBD1 as a possible D gene (5 bases). Germline V gene lookup returns CDR1 SEHNR and CDR2 FQNEAQ (reference sequence). The CDR3 runs 17 residues. Trimming left V 1 base short and J 0 bases short, with 12 bases between. The CDR3, as DNA: TGTGCCAGCAGCTTAGATAGTGTCAGGGCGAACACCGGGGAGCTGTTTTTT. Its translation: CASSLDSVRANTGELFF.

Notes on this clonotype: This could be a read error, since a much larger clone is one nucleotide away. The chain recombines TRBV4-2 with TRBJ2-4, with D perhaps matching TRBD1 or TRBD2 (5 bases each). CDR1 and CDR2 (germline): LGHNA, YNFKEQ. The CDR3 consists of 13 residues. CDR3 amino acids: CASNSGGGNSQYF. The DNA of the CDR3 is TGTGCCAGCAACTCAGGTGGGGGAAACAGTCAGTACTTC.

Ten or more counts support this clonotype. V usage is TRBV3-1 and J usage is TRBJ2-1, with a tentative D call TRBD2 (7 bases). CDR3 size: 13 residues. V was clipped by 4 bases and J by 8 bases, with 12 bases between them. Germline V CDR1 and CDR2: LGHDT, YNNKEL (reference sequence). CDR3 amino acids: CASSRGGRDEQFF. CDR3 bases: TGTGCCAGCAGCCGGGGGGGCCGAGATGAGCAGTTCTTC.

DNA of the CDR3: TGTGCCAGCAGTTACGTCCCGGAGGATACGCAGTATTTT. This gives the protein CASSYVPEDTQYF. This rearrangement joins TRBV6-5 to TRBJ2-3; D is unclear. Germline V CDR1 and CDR2: MNHEY, SVGAGI. Deletions cut 2 bases from V and 6 bases from J, with 9 bases between. The CDR3 has 13 amino acids.

This clonotype has ten or more counts. J is TRBJ2-1 and V is TRBV4-2, with TRBD2 matching 8 bases. The CDR3 runs to 16 residues. J lost 8 bases, V lost 0 bases, and 9 bases had no gene match. Germline V gives CDR1 LGHNA, CDR2 YNFKEQ. CDR3 bases: TGTGCCAGCAGCCAAGAACCCAGCGGGAGTACACATGAGCAGTTCTTC. It is translated as CASSQEPSGSTHEQFF.

This clonotype was counted between two and nine times. The chain uses TRBV5-1 and TRBJ2-7; tentatively, D is TRBD2 (7 bases). The V gene lost 5 bases and the J gene lost 2 bases, with 17 bases spanning the gap. The germline gives CDR1 SGHRS, CDR2 YFSETQ. The CDR3 consists of 15 residues. In DNA, the CDR3 is TGCGCCAGCAGTCTGGAGGGGGGGGACCCCTACGAGCAGTACTTC. The encoded protein is CASSLEGGDPYEQYF.

In this sample, this clonotype turned up many times. The chain joins TRBV29-1 to TRBJ1-1; weak D call: TRBD1 (5 bases). V was clipped by 6 bases and J by 1 base, with 9 bases between them. Germline CDR1 is SQVTM and CDR2 is ANQGSEA. This CDR3 has 12 amino acids. This CDR3 is CSVNDRNTEAFF. The CDR3 nucleotides are TGCAGCGTGAATGACAGGAACACTGAAGCTTTCTTT.

This clonotype was seen at least ten times. The chain links TRBV2 to TRBJ2-7; D gene uncertain. CDR3 length: 13 amino acids. Germline V gene lookup returns CDR1 SNHLY and CDR2 FYNNEI. V shed 4 bases and J shed 4 bases, with 11 bases lying between them. CDR3 nucleotide sequence: TGTGCCAGCAGTGGGCCTCCAAGTTACGAGCAGTACTTC. Amino acids: CASSGPPSYEQYF. The complete variable domain, with remaining parts taken from reference TRBV2 and TRBJ2-7, reads EPEVTQTPSHQVTQMGQEVILRCVPISNHLYFYWYRQILGQKVEFLVSFYNNEISEKSEIFDDQFSVERPDGSNFTLKIRSTKLEDSAMYFCASSGPPSYEQYFGPGTRLTVT.

There are a few counts of this clonotype. The chain couples TRBV9 to TRBJ2-1; tentatively, D is TRBD1 (5 bases). CDR1 and CDR2 (germline): SGDLS, YYNGEE. The ends were cut back, 0 bases at V and 6 bases at J, with 13 bases in the middle. The CDR3 totals 15 residues. The CDR3 coding sequence is TGTGCCAGCAGCGTAGATGGGGCGTTGGCCAATGAGCAGTTCTTC. Translation: CASSVDGALANEQFF.

This clonotype was counted a few times. The DNA of the CDR3 is TGTGCCAGCAGACTAACTAGCGGGGGGGTGCCCCAGTACTTC. This translates into CASRLTSGGVPQYF. The J gene is TRBJ2-5, the V gene TRBV7-2, with 13 bases fitting TRBD2. V shed 6 bases and J 9 bases; nucleotides not matched to a gene: 7. CDR3 length equals 14 residues. Germline V gene data show CDR1 as SGHTA and CDR2 as FQGNSA.

The chain employs TRBV27 and TRBJ2-5; TRBD1 matches at 9 bases. Germline V gene lookup returns CDR1 MNHEY and CDR2 SMNVEV (reference sequence). The CDR3 has 14 amino acids. Trimming removed 1 base from V and 4 bases from J; junction bases left unmatched: 1. The CDR3 DNA follows: TGTGCCAGCAGTTTATTGGGACAGGGAGAGACCCAGTACTTC. This encodes CASSLLGQGETQYF.

In this sample, this clonotype turned up many times. The rearrangement joins TRBV6-5 to TRBJ2-7; D may match TRBD1 or TRBD2 (5 bases each). This CDR3 spans 14 amino acids. The germline V and J ends were trimmed by 2 bases and 8 bases, with 16 bases remaining between them. Germline CDR1 and CDR2: MNHEY and SVGAGI. CDR3 sequence: CASSYRLAGSKQYF. DNA for the CDR3: TGTGCCAGCAGTTACCGTCTAGCAGGGTCGAAGCAGTACTTC.

This clonotype occurred a few times. This chain uses TRBV4-1 with TRBJ2-3; 8 positions agree with TRBD2. Germline CDR1 is MGHRA and CDR2 is YSYEKL. CDR3 length: 16 residues. V lost 1 base, J lost 10 bases, and 13 bases stayed unmatched. This chain's CDR3 is CASSQVTGLAGSPQYF. Written as DNA, the CDR3 is TGCGCCAGCAGCCAAGTAACGGGGTTAGCGGGGAGCCCGCAGTATTTT.

Many counts were recorded for this clonotype. J is TRBJ2-7 and V is TRBV5-1; D unresolved. V lost 5 bases to trimming and J lost 0 bases, with 12 bases between them. The germline V gene encodes CDR1 SGHRS and CDR2 YFSETQ. CDR3 size: 14 residues. This chain's CDR3 is CASSLTHSSYEQYF. The CDR3 coding sequence is TGCGCCAGCAGTTTGACCCACAGCTCCTACGAGCAGTACTTC.

The sample holds many counts of this clonotype. The rearrangement links TRBV27 to TRBJ2-2; 7 nucleotides match TRBD2. CDR3 length equals 15 residues. Germline-derived CDR1 and CDR2 are MNHEY and SMNVEV (reference sequence). V shed 6 bases, J shed 7 bases, and the junction held 11 bases outside the gene matches. CDR3 amino acids: CASSLSGGGSGELFF. The CDR3 DNA sequence: TGTGCCAGCAGCCTCTCGGGGGGAGGTAGCGGGGAGCTGTTTTTT.

The J gene is TRBJ2-4, the V gene TRBV9; 7 bases are shared with TRBD1. The V gene's germline CDR1 is SGDLS and CDR2 YYNGEE. The CDR3 extends over 20 amino acids. With 3 bases clipped from V and 0 bases from J, the junction kept 18 bases outside the gene matches. The CDR3 bases are TGTGCCAGCAGCGCCGAGGGCGGAGCGACAGGGAACTTAGCCAAAAACATTCAGTACTTC. Its translation is CASSAEGGATGNLAKNIQYF.

This clonotype was counted ten times or more. The J gene is TRBJ2-1, the V gene TRBV2, with D tentatively TRBD1 or TRBD2 (6 bases each). Germline CDR1 SNHLY, CDR2 FYNNEI. V was shortened by 6 bases and J by 9 bases, with 15 bases between the two germline ends. The length of the CDR3 is 13 residues. CDR3: CASSWVGGGEQFF. The CDR3 nucleotides are TGTGCCAGCAGCTGGGTGGGGGGCGGTGAGCAGTTCTTC.

The V and J genes are TRBV6-1 and TRBJ2-3; 7 nucleotides match TRBD1. The CDR3 totals 14 residues. Looked up from germline, CDR1 is MNHNS and CDR2 is SASEGT. V gave up 6 bases and J gave up 1 base; unmatched junction bases: 4. In DNA form, the CDR3 reads TGTGCCAGCAGGGCAGGACAGGGCACAGATACGCAGTATTTT. Its translation: CASRAGQGTDTQYF.